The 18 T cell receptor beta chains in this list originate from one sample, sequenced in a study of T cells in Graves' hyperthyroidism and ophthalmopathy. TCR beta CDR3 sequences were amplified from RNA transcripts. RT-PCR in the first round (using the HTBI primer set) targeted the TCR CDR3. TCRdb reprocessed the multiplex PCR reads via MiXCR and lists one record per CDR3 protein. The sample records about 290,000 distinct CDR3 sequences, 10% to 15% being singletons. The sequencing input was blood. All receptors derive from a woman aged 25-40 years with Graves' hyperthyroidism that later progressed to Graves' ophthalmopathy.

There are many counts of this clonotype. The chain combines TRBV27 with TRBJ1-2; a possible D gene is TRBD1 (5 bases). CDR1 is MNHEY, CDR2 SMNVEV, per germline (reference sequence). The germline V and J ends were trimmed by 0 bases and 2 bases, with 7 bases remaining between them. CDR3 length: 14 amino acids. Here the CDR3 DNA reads TGTGCCAGCAGTTTATCGGGGGGGAACTATGGCTACACCTTC. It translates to CASSLSGGNYGYTF.

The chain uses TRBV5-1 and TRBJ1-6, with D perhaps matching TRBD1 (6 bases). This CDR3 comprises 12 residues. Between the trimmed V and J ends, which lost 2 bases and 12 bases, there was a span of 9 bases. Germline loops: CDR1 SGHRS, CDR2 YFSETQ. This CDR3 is CASSFPGQPLHF. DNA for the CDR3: TGCGCCAGCAGCTTTCCGGGACAACCCCTCCACTTT.

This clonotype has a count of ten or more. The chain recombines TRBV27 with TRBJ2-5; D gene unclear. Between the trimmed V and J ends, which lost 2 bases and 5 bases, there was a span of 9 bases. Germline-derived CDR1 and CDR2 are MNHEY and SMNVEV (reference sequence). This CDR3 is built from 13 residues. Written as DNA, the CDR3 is TGTGCCAGCAGTTTAGTGGGCAGGGAGACCCAGTACTTC. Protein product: CASSLVGRETQYF.

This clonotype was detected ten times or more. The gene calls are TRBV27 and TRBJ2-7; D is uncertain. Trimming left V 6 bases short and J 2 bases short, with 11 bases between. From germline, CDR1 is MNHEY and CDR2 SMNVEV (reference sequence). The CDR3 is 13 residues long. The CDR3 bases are TGTGCCAGCAGCCCGGACCTAACCTACGAGCAGTACTTC. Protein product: CASSPDLTYEQYF.

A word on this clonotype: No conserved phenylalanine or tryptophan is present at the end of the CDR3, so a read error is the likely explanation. For the CDR3, the DNA is TGTGCCAGCAGGGCTAGCGGGAAGTGCGAGCAGTACCTC. Encoded protein: CASRASGKCEQYL. This chain links TRBV27 with TRBJ2-7, with TRBD2 matching over 9 bases. CDR3 size: 13 residues. V shed 6 bases and J 6 bases; nucleotides not matched to a gene: 6. Per the germline V gene, CDR1 is MNHEY and CDR2 is SMNVEV (reference sequence).

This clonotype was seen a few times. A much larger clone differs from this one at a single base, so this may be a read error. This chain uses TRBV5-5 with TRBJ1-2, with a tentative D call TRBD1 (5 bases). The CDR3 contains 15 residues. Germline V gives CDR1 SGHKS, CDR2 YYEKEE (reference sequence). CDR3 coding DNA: TGTGCCAGCAGCTTGGTGTCCGACAGTAGCTATGACTACACCTTC. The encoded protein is CASSLVSDSSYDYTF.

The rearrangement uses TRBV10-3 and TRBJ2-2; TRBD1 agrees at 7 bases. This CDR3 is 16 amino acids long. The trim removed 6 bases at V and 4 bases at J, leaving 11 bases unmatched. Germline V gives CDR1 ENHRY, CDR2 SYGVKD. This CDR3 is CAIRGKTGDATGELFF. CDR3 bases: TGTGCCATCAGGGGCAAAACAGGGGATGCCACCGGGGAGCTGTTTTTT.

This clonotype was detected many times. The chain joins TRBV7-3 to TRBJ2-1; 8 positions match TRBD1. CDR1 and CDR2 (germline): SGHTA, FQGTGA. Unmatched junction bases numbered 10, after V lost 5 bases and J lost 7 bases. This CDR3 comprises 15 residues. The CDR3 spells CASSQNQGAKNEQFF. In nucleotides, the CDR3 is TGTGCCAGCAGCCAAAACCAGGGGGCGAAGAATGAGCAGTTCTTC.

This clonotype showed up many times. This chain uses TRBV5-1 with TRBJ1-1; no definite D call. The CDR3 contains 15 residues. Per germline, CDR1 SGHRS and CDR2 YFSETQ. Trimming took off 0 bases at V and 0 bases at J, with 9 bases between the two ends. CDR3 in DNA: TGCGCCAGCAGCTTGGTGTCAGCAATGAACACTGAAGCTTTCTTT. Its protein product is CASSLVSAMNTEAFF.

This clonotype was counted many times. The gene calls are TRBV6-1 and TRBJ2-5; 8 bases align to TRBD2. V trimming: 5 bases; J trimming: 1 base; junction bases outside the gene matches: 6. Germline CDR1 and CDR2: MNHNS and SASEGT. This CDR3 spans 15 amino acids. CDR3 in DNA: TGTGCCAGCAGTTACCGGGGGGGGCGCCAAGAGACCCAGTACTTC. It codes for CASSYRGGRQETQYF.

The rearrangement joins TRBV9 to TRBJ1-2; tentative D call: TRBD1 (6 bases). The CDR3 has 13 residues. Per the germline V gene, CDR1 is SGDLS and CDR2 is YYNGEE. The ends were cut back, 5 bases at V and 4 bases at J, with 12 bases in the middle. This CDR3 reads CASSAGTLYGYTF. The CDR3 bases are TGTGCCAGCAGTGCCGGGACACTCTATGGCTACACCTTC.

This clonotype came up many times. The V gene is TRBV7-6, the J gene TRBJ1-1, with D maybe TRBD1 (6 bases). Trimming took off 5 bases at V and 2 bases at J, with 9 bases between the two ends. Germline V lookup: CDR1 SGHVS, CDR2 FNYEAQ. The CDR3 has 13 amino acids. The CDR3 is CASSVDSNTEAFF. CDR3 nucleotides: TGTGCCAGCAGCGTGGACAGCAACACTGAAGCTTTCTTT.

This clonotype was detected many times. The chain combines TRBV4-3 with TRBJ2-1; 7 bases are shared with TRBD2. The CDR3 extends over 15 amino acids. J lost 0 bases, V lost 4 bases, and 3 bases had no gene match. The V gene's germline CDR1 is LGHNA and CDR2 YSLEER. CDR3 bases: TGCGCCAGCAGCCGGGGCGGGGGCTCCTACAATGAGCAGTTCTTC. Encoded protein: CASSRGGGSYNEQFF.

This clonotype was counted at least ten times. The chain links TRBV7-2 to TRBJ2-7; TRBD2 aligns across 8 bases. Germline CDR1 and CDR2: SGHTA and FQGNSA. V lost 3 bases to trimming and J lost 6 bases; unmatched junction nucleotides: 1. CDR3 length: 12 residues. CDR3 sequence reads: CASSFGGGEQYF. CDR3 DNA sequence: TGTGCCAGCAGCTTCGGGGGGGGCGAGCAGTACTTC. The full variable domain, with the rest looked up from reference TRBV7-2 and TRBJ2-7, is GAGVSQSPSNKVTEKGKDVELRCDPISGHTALYWYRQSLGQGLEFLIYFQGNSAPDKSGLPSDRFSAERTGGSVSTLTIQRTQQEDSAVYLCASSFGGGEQYFGPGTRLTVT.

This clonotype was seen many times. CDR3 nucleotide sequence: TGCAGTGCTAGGCGCCTCCAGGCGGCTGGAGGGGCCTCTTGGGGATTCTTT. Translation: CSARRLQAAGGASWGFF. The chain employs TRBV20-1 and TRBJ1-1, with a tentative D call TRBD1 (5 bases). V lost 3 bases, J lost 14 bases, and 34 bases lay in between. The CDR3 contains 17 residues. From germline, CDR1 is DFQATT and CDR2 SNEGSKA (reference sequence).

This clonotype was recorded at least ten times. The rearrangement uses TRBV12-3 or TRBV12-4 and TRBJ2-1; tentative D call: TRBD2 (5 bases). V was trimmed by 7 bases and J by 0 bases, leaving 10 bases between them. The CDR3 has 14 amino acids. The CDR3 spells CASNQRISYNEQFF. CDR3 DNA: TGTGCCAGCAATCAGCGGATCTCCTACAATGAGCAGTTCTTC.

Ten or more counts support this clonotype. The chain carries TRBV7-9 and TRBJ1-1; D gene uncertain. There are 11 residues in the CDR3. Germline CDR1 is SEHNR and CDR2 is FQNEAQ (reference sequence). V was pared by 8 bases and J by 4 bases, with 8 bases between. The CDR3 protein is CASEQSTEAFF. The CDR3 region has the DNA TGTGCCAGCGAGCAAAGCACTGAAGCTTTCTTT. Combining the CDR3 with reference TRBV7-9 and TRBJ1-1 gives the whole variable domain DTGVSQNPRHKITKRGQNVTFRCDPISEHNRLYWYRQTLGQGPEFLTYFQNEAQLEKSRLLSDRFSAERPKGSFSTLEIQRTEQGDSAMYLCASEQSTEAFFGQGTRLTVV.

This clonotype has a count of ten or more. Here the CDR3 reads CAWSEGDTQYF. The CDR3 coding sequence is TGTGCCTGGAGTGAGGGTGATACGCAGTATTTT. The V gene is TRBV30, the J gene TRBJ2-3; no clear D. V gave up 1 base and J gave up 6 bases, with 5 bases separating them. CDR1 GTSNPN and CDR2 SVGIG come from the germline V gene (reference sequence). The CDR3 extends over 11 amino acids. Full variable domain (outside the CDR3, taken from reference TRBV30 and TRBJ2-3): SQTIHQWPATLVQPVGSPLSLECTVEGTSNPNLYWYRQAAGRGLQLLFYSVGIGQISSEVPQNLSASRPQDRQFILSSKKLLLSDSGFYLCAWSEGDTQYFGPGTRLTVL.